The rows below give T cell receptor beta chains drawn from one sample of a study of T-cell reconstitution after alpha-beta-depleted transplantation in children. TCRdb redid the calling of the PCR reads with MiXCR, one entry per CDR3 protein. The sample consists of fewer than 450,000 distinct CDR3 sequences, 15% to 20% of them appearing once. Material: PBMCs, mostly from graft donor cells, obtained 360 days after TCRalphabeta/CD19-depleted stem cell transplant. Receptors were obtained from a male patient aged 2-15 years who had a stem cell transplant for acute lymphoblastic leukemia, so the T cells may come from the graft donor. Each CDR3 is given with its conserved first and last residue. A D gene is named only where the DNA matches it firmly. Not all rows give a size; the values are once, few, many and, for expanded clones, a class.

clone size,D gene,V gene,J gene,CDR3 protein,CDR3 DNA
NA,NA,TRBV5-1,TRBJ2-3,CASSSTVSGKDTQYF,TGCGCCAGCAGCTCGACGGTTTCGGGGAAAGATACGCAGTATTTT
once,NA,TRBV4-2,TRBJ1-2,CASSPRSLGYTF,TGTGCCAGCAGCCCTCGGTCCCTCGGCTACACCTTC
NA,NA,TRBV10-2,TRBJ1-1,CASSGAGMMEAFF,TGCGCCAGCAGTGGTGCGGGAATGATGGAAGCTTTCTTT
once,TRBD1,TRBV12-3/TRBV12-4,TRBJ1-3,CASSSSGTGGNTIYF,TGTGCCAGCAGTTCATCCGGGACAGGTGGAAACACCATATATTTT
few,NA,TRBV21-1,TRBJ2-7,CASSKASGQCSYEQYF,TGTGCCAGCAGCAAAGCCTCGGGACAGTGCTCCTACGAGCAGTACTTC
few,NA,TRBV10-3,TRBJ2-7,CAISDTASRYEQYF,TGTGCCATCAGTGACACAGCCTCTCGCTACGAGCAGTACTTC
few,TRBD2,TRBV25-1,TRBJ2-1,CASSAVAGVINEQFF,TGTGCCAGCAGTGCGGTAGCGGGAGTAATCAATGAGCAGTTCTTC
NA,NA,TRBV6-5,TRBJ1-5,CASSYRGMDQPQHF,TGTGCCAGCAGTTACCGGGGAATGGATCAGCCCCAGCATTTT
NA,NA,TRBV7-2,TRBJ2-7,CASSLVGQLGEQYF,TGTGCCAGCAGCTTAGTAGGACAGCTAGGGGAGCAGTACTTC
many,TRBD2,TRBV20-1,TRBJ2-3,CSARSSGGPDTQYF,TGCAGTGCTAGATCGTCGGGAGGGCCAGATACGCAGTATTTT
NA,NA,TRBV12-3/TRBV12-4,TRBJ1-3,CASSSPVALVGDTIYF,TGTGCCAGCAGTTCCCCCGTGGCCCTGGTGGGAGACACCATATATTTT
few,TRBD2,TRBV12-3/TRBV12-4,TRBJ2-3,CASSLRLAGSSTDTQYF,TGTGCCAGCAGTTTGAGACTAGCGGGGTCTAGCACAGATACGCAGTATTTT
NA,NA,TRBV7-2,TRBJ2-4,CASSTRSRQVQYF,TGTGCCAGCAGCACAAGGTCCCGGCAAGTTCAGTACTTC
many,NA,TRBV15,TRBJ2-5,CATSRDRDSYPQYF,TGTGCCACCAGCAGAGATCGGGACTCCTATCCCCAGTACTTC
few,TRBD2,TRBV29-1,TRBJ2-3,CSVVPGLADTQYF,TGCAGCGTTGTCCCGGGACTAGCGGATACGCAGTATTTT
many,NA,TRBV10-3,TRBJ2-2,CASQGYEGGELFF,TGTGCCAGCCAGGGGTACGAGGGCGGGGAGCTGTTTTTT
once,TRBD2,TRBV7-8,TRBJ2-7,CASSLYRGGTYGQYF,TGTGCCAGCAGCTTATATCGGGGGGGGACCTACGGGCAGTACTTC
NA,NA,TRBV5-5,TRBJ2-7,CASSLVPSWDEQYF,TGTGCCAGCAGCTTGGTCCCGAGTTGGGACGAGCAGTACTTC
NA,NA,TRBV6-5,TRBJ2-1,CASAKLDEQFF,TGTGCCAGCGCTAAGCTCGATGAGCAGTTCTTC
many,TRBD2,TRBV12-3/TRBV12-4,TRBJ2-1,CASRLGGRVISHSEQFF,TGTGCCAGCAGGCTTGGCGGGAGGGTCATATCCCATAGTGAGCAGTTCTTC
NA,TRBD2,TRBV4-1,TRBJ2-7,CASSQPGTSLGEQYF,TGCGCCAGCAGCCAACCCGGGACTAGCTTGGGCGAGCAGTACTTC
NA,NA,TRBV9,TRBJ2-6,CASSAPRVSGANVLTF,TGTGCCAGCAGCGCTCCCAGGGTCTCCGGGGCCAACGTCCTGACTTTC
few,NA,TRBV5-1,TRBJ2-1,CASSLILGSSYNEQFF,TGCGCCAGCAGCTTGATCCTAGGGAGCTCCTACAATGAGCAGTTCTTC
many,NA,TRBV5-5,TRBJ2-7,CASSLGWSSPYEQYF,TGTGCCAGCAGCTTGGGATGGAGTTCGCCCTACGAGCAGTACTTC